These 18 T cell receptor beta chains originate from one sample sequenced in a study of T cells in Graves' hyperthyroidism and ophthalmopathy. Amplification of TCR beta CDR3 regions used RNA as the template. During a first-round RT-PCR of the TCR CDR3, the HTBI primer set was used. TCRdb fed the multiplex PCR reads into MiXCR, producing one record per CDR3 protein. The sample yields over 200,000 distinct CDR3 sequences, about 15% seen once. What was sequenced was blood. The receptors come from a woman between 40 and 50 years old with Graves' hyperthyroidism that later progressed to Graves' ophthalmopathy.

This clonotype came up many times. The rearrangement links TRBV11-2 to TRBJ2-7; D uncertain. Germline CDR1 and CDR2: SGHAT and FQNNGV. V lost 2 bases, J lost 6 bases, and 5 bases lay in between. The CDR3 has 11 residues. The CDR3 sequence is CASSLSIEQYF. In nucleotides, the CDR3 is TGTGCCAGCAGCTTAAGTATCGAGCAGTACTTC.

This clonotype was detected many times. The chain couples TRBV5-1 to TRBJ2-7, with D possibly matching TRBD2 (6 bases). This CDR3 has 13 amino acids. Per germline, CDR1 SGHRS and CDR2 YFSETQ. V lost 3 bases and J 1 base, leaving 8 bases between the germline ends. As DNA, the CDR3 is TGCGCCAGCAGCTGGGGGACTTCCTACGAGCAGTACTTC. Protein: CASSWGTSYEQYF. Variable domain in full (rest from reference TRBV5-1 and TRBJ2-7): KAGVTQTPRYLIKTRGQQVTLSCSPISGHRSVSWYQQTPGQGLQFLFEYFSETQRNKGNFPGRFSGRQFSNSRSEMNVSTLELGDSALYLCASSWGTSYEQYFGPGTRLTVT.

This chain joins TRBV20-1 and TRBJ2-2; the match to TRBD2 covers 9 bases. The CDR3 is 16 amino acids. Trimming removed 0 bases from V and 5 bases from J; junction bases left unmatched: 7. The germline gives CDR1 DFQATT, CDR2 SNEGSKA (reference sequence). The CDR3 here is CSAREGLAGRTGELFF. DNA of the CDR3: TGCAGTGCTAGAGAGGGCCTAGCGGGGAGAACCGGGGAGCTGTTTTTT.

This clonotype was seen ten or more times. The rearrangement joins TRBV20-1 to TRBJ2-5; 8 positions match TRBD2. The junction had 7 bases not matched to a gene; V was cut back by 6 bases and J by 4 bases. The germline gives CDR1 DFQATT, CDR2 SNEGSKA (reference sequence). The CDR3 loop spans 13 amino acids. The chain's CDR3 is CSAPGGPRETQYF. The CDR3 DNA reads TGCAGTGCCCCGGGAGGGCCCCGAGAGACCCAGTACTTC.

The table lists this clonotype with many counts. The chain employs TRBV20-1 and TRBJ2-7; D perhaps matches TRBD1 (5 bases). CDR1 is DFQATT, CDR2 SNEGSKA, per germline (reference sequence). The CDR3 runs to 16 residues. Trimming left V 0 bases short and J 3 bases short, with 18 bases between. In DNA, the CDR3 is TGCAGTGCTAGAGAAGGGGCGGCCAGGTTCCTCTACGAGCAGTACTTC. Translated: CSAREGAARFLYEQYF.

With respect to this clonotype: A clone one base away is much larger, so this may be a read error. This chain joins TRBV11-2 and TRBJ1-1; the D is unclear. Germline V CDR1 and CDR2: SGHAT, FQNNGV. Trimming left V 2 bases short and J 10 bases short, with 14 bases between. This CDR3 spans 13 amino acids. CDR3 nucleotide sequence: TGTGCCAGCAGCTTATCAGATAGCCCTGGAGCTTTCTTT. It specifies CASSLSDSPGAFF. Full variable domain (outside the CDR3, taken from reference TRBV11-2 and TRBJ1-1): EAGVAQSPRYKIIEKRQSVAFWCNPISGHATLYWYQQILGQGPKLLIQFQNNGVVDDSQLPKDRFSAERLKGVDSTLKIQPAKLEDSAVYLCASSLSDSPGAFFGQGTRLTVV.

This chain connects TRBV9 to TRBJ2-5; weak D call: TRBD2 (6 bases). Trimming took 3 bases from V and 5 from J, leaving 20 bases between them. In germline, CDR1 is SGDLS, CDR2 YYNGEE. The CDR3 covers 16 residues. The CDR3 sequence is CASSAGLTEGRETQYF. The CDR3 nucleotides are TGTGCCAGCAGCGCCGGACTAACGGAGGGCCGTGAGACCCAGTACTTC.

Regarding this clonotype: At one boundary the junction diverges from the germline segment, which might be a read error. Here the CDR3 DNA reads TGTGCCAGCAGTTTGAGGACTAGCGGCGACCCCTACGAGCAGTGCTTC. Its translation is CASSLRTSGDPYEQCF. V is TRBV28 and J is TRBJ2-7, with 10 positions matching TRBD2. Germline assignment: CDR1 MDHEN and CDR2 SYDVKM. The CDR3 totals 16 residues.

The gene calls are TRBV5-1 and TRBJ1-2; D perhaps matches TRBD1 (5 bases). V lost 4 bases and J 7 bases, leaving 20 bases between the germline ends. The CDR3 has 15 residues. In germline, CDR1 is SGHRS, CDR2 YFSETQ. The CDR3 nucleotides read TGCGCCAGCAGCGGGGGGAGCGCCGGACCGTGTGGCTACACCTTC. Translating it yields CASSGGSAGPCGYTF.

This clonotype occurred many times. DNA of the CDR3: TGTGCCAGCAGTTTATTACGGGGCGCAGAGACCCAGTACTTC. Protein: CASSLLRGAETQYF. The chain couples TRBV28 to TRBJ2-5; D is possibly TRBD1 or TRBD2 (5 bases each). Germline CDR1 MDHEN, CDR2 SYDVKM. CDR3 length: 14 amino acids. V dropped 1 base and J dropped 4 bases, with 10 bases sitting between them.

With regard to this clonotype: An end of the junction differs from the germline gene, which may be a read error. The chain employs TRBV4-2 and TRBJ1-5; D perhaps matches TRBD1 (5 bases). Germline V gene data show CDR1 as LGHNA and CDR2 as YNFKEQ. The CDR3 has 15 amino acids. CDR3 region: CASSQDFVDNRPQHF. The DNA of the CDR3 is TGTGCCAGCAGCCAAGATTTCGTGGACAATCGGCCCCAGCATTTT.

This clonotype has at least ten counts. This sequence joins TRBV14 and TRBJ2-1; no firm D call. CDR1 SGHDN and CDR2 FVKESK come from the germline V gene. Trimming took off 4 bases at V and 5 bases at J, with 6 bases between the two ends. The CDR3 length is 12 residues. As DNA, the CDR3 is TGTGCCAGCAGCCGAATCAACAATGAGCAGTTCTTC. Amino acid sequence: CASSRINNEQFF.

As concerns this clonotype: Just one base apart from a much larger clone, this may be a read error. V gene TRBV7-8 combines with J gene TRBJ1-6; 8 bases are shared with TRBD1. The germline V gene has CDR1 SGHVS and CDR2 FQNEAQ. With V trimmed by 6 bases and J by 9 bases, 7 bases remained unmatched. CDR3 length: 14 residues. The CDR3: CASRGGQGISPLHF. In DNA, the CDR3 is TGTGCCAGCAGAGGCGGACAGGGAATTTCACCCCTCCACTTT.

The chain has TRBV6-1 and TRBJ2-4, with D unclear. The germline V gene encodes CDR1 MNHNS and CDR2 SASEGT. Trimming removed 6 bases at V and 7 bases at J, with 16 bases between. CDR3 length: 14 residues. CDR3 DNA: TGTGCCAGCAGCGGTCGATTAAGGGATAACATTCAGTACTTC. Protein sequence: CASSGRLRDNIQYF.

The J gene is TRBJ1-1, the V gene TRBV13, with 10 bases fitting TRBD1. J lost 11 bases, V lost 2 bases, and 5 bases had no gene match. Germline loops: CDR1 PRHDT, CDR2 FYEKMQ (reference sequence). The CDR3 spans 13 residues. The CDR3 spells CASSLRDRGRAFF. The CDR3 region has the DNA TGTGCCAGCAGCTTAAGGGACAGGGGTAGGGCTTTCTTT. Together with reference TRBV13 and TRBJ1-1, the CDR3 gives the full variable domain: AAGVIQSPRHLIKEKRETATLKCYPIPRHDTVYWYQQGPGQDPQFLISFYEKMQSDKGSIPDRFSAQQFSDYHSELNMSSLELGDSALYFCASSLRDRGRAFFGQGTRLTVV.

This clonotype was detected many times. The chain joins TRBV18 to TRBJ2-1; the D gene is possibly TRBD2 (6 bases). This CDR3 has 13 amino acids. V was pared by 3 bases and J by 9 bases, with 12 bases between. Germline CDR1 KGHSH, CDR2 LQKENI. DNA for the CDR3: TGTGCCAGCTCACCCCCGTCCGGGAGTGAGCAGTTCTTC. Protein: CASSPPSGSEQFF.

This chain uses TRBV11-2 with TRBJ1-3; D is unclear. Germline CDR1 is SGHAT and CDR2 is FQNNGV. Trimming shortened V by 4 bases and J by 0 bases, and 10 bases separated the two germline ends. The CDR3 covers 15 residues. The chain's CDR3 is CASSSDGYSGNTIYF. DNA for the CDR3: TGTGCCAGCAGCTCTGACGGATACTCTGGAAACACCATATATTTT.

This clonotype showed up just a few times. The genes are TRBV10-3 and TRBJ2-2; D is unresolved. With 4 bases removed from V and 0 bases from J, the gap between germline ends came to 12 bases. This CDR3 is built from 16 residues. The V gene's germline CDR1 is ENHRY and CDR2 SYGVKD. The chain's CDR3 is CAISVSADSNTGELFF. In nucleotides, the CDR3 is TGTGCCATCAGTGTATCGGCCGACTCGAACACCGGGGAGCTGTTTTTT.